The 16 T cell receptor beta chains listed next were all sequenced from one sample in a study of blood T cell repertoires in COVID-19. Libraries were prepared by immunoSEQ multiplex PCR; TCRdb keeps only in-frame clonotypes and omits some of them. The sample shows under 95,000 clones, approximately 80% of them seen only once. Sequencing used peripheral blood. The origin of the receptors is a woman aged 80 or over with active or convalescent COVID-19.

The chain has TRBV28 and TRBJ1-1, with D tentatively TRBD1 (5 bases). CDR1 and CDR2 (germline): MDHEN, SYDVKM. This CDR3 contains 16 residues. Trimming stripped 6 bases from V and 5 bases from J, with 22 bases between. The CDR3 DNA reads TGTGCCAGCAGAGGAGCCTCGCACGGGGGGGGGACTGAAGCTTTCTTT. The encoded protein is CASRGASHGGGTEAFF.

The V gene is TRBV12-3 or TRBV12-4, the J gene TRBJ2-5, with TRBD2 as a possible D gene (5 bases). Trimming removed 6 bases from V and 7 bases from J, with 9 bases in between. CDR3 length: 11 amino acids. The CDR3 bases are TGTGCCAGCAGCCCGCGGGTGACCCAGTACTTC. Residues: CASSPRVTQYF.

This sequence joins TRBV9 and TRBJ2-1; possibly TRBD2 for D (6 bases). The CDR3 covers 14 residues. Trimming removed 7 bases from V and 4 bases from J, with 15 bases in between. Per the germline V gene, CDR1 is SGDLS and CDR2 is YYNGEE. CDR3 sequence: CASAMAGNYNEQFF. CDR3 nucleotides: TGTGCCAGCGCCATGGCGGGGAATTACAATGAGCAGTTCTTC.

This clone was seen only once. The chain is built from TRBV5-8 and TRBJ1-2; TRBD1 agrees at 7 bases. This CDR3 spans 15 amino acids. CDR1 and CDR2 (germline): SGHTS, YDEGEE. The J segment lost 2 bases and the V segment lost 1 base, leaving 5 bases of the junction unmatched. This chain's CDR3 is CASSLNPRGNYGYTF. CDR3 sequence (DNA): TGTGCCAGCAGCTTGAATCCCAGGGGGAACTATGGCTACACCTTC.

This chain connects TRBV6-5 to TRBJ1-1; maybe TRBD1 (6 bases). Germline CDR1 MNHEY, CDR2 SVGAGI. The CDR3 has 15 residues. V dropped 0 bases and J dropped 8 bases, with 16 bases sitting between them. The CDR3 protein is CASSYSIDSRGEAFF. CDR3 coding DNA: TGTGCCAGCAGTTACTCGATAGACAGCAGGGGCGAAGCTTTCTTT.

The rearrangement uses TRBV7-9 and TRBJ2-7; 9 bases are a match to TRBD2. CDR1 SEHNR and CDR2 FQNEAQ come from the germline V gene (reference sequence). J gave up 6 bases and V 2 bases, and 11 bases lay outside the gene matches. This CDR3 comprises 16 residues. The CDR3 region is CASSLFLGLAISEQYF. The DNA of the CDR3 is TGTGCCAGCAGCTTATTTTTGGGACTAGCTATTTCCGAGCAGTACTTC.

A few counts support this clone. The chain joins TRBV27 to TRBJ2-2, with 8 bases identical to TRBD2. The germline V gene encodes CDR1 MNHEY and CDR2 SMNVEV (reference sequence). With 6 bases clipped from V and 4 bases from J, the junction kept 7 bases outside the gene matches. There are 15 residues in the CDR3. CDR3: CASSSSGGGTGELFF. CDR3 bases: TGTGCCAGCAGCTCCTCGGGGGGGGGCACCGGGGAGCTGTTTTTT.

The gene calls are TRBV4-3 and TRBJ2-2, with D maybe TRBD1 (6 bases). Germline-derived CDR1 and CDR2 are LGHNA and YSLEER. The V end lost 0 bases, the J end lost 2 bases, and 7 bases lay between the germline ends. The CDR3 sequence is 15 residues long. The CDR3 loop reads CASSQDRGNTGELFF. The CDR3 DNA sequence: TGCGCCAGCAGCCAAGACAGGGGAAACACCGGGGAGCTGTTTTTT.

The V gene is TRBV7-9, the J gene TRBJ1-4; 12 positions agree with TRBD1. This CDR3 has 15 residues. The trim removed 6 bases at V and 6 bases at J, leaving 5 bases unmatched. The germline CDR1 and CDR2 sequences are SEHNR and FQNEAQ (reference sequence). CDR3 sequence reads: CASRRDRGRYEKLFF. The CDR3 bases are TGTGCCAGCAGACGGGACAGGGGGCGCTATGAAAAACTGTTTTTT.

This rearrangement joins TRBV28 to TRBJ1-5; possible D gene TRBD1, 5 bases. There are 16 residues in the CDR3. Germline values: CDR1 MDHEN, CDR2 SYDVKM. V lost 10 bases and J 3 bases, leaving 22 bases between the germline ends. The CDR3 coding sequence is TGTGCCACTACGTGGGGGGGAGGGAGTCTCAATCAGCCCCAGCATTTT. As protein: CATTWGGGSLNQPQHF. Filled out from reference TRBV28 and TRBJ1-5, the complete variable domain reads DVKVTQSSRYLVKRTGEKVFLECVQDMDHENMFWYRQDPGLGLRLIYFSYDVKMKEKGDIPEGYSVSREKKERFSLILESASTNQTSMYLCATTWGGGSLNQPQHFGDGTRLSIL.

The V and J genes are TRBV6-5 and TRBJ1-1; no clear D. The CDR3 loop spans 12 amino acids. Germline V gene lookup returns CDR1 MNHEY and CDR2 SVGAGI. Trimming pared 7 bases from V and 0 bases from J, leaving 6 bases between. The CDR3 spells CASNLLNTEAFF. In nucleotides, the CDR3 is TGTGCCAGCAACTTGCTGAACACTGAAGCTTTCTTT.

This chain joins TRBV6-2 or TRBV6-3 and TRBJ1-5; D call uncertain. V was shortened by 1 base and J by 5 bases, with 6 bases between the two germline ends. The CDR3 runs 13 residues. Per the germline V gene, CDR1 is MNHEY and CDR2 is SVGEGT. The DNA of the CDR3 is TGTGCCAGCAGTTACTTCCGGGATCAGCCCCAGCATTTT. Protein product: CASSYFRDQPQHF.

The CDR3 is CASSPQGHLAGYTF. The CDR3 region has the DNA TGCGCCAGCAGTCCACAGGGGCACTTGGCCGGCTACACCTTC. The V call is TRBV10-1, the J call TRBJ1-2, with 7 nucleotides matching TRBD1. Trimming at V came to 5 bases and at J to 8 bases, leaving 11 bases not matched to a gene. Germline V gene sequence: CDR1 WNHNN, CDR2 SYGVQD (reference sequence). CDR3 length: 14 residues.

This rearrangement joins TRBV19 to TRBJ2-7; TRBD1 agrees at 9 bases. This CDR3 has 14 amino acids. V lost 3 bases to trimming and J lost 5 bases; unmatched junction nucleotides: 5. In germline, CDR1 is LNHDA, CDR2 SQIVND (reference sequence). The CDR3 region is CASSIQDRGHEQYF. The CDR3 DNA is TGTGCCAGTAGTATCCAGGACAGGGGCCACGAGCAGTACTTC.

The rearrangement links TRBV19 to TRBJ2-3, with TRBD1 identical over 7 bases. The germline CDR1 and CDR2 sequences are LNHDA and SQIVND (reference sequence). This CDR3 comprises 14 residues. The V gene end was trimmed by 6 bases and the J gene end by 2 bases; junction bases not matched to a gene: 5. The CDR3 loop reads CASSRDRFTDTQYF. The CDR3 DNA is TGTGCCAGTAGCCGGGACAGATTCACAGATACGCAGTATTTT.

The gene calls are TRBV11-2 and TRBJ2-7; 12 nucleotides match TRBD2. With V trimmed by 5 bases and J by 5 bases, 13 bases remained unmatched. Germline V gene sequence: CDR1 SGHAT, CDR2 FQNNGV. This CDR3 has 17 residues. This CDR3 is CASSPGLAGHLAHEQYF. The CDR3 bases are TGTGCCAGCAGCCCAGGACTAGCGGGGCACTTAGCTCACGAGCAGTACTTC.